This note documents a single TCR beta chain sequence. The antigen is unknown. Libraries were prepared by immunoSEQ multiplex PCR; TCRdb keeps only in-frame clonotypes and omits some of them. Among approximately 25,000 clones listed, about four fifths were seen once. The CDR3 length is 11 residues. V was shortened by 5 bases and J by 6 bases, with 7 bases between the two germline ends. Germline-derived CDR1 and CDR2 are SEHNR and FQNEAQ (reference sequence). This specimen comes from a study of T cells in narcolepsy. About the research overall: Donors had narcolepsy type 1 or type 2, or were healthy controls.

Study-wide results and caveats: HCRT-specific and TRIB2-specific autoreactive clonotypes appeared among same-patient CSF and blood CD4+ clonotypes. Reportedly, autoreactive clonotypes were serially detected in patients' blood but not controls'.

V usage is TRBV7-9 and J usage is TRBJ1-2; D unclear. The specimen was CD45RA- memory CD4+ T cells from PBMCs. The receptor's source is a human donor with narcolepsy. The CDR3 coding sequence is TGTGCCAGCAGCGAAGCGGATGGCTACACCTTC. As protein: CASSEADGYTF.